This T cell receptor beta chain was sequenced in a study of T-cell reconstitution after alpha-beta-depleted transplantation in children. This clonotype was observed many times. Unique molecular identifiers were used to barcode this TCRbeta library. TCRdb reanalysed the PCR reads using MiXCR and keeps one entry per CDR3 protein. The sample consists of under 300,000 distinct CDR3 sequences, more than 7.5% of them appearing once. With 2 bases removed from V and 1 base from J, the gap between germline ends came to 9 bases. The length of the CDR3 is 13 residues. The germline V gene has CDR1 DFQATT and CDR2 SNEGSKA (reference sequence).

This rearrangement joins TRBV20-1 to TRBJ2-7, with D unresolved. Source: PBMCs from the stem cell graft donor, taken from the stem cell graft. The clonotype originates from a human donor who donated a stem cell graft to a child with SCID. Here the CDR3 reads CSARWPGSYEQYF. In nucleotides, the CDR3 is TGCAGTGCTAGATGGCCGGGTTCCTACGAGCAGTACTTC.